This T cell receptor beta chain is drawn from a study of CD8+CD57+ T cells in acquired aplastic anemia. V was trimmed by 5 bases and J by 7 bases, leaving 11 bases between them. Germline V gene lookup returns CDR1 SSHAT and CDR2 FNYEAQ (reference sequence). The CDR3 contains 12 residues. Researchers used genomic DNA as the template to profile TCR beta VDJ and CDR3. TCRdb re-analysed the reads in MiXCR, keeping a single row per CDR3 protein. The data show about 160,000 distinct CDR3 sequences, roughly 43% seen once. Only patients with CD8+CD57+ cell expansion on flow cytometry were chosen for sequencing.

The TCR comes from a human donor with aplastic anemia. The sample taken for sequencing was sorted CD4+, CD8+, or CD8+CD57+ T cells (not recorded which) from PBMCs. This rearrangement joins TRBV7-7 to TRBJ2-5; D gene ambiguous. The CDR3 protein is CASSHNDGTQYF. CDR3 sequence (DNA): TGTGCCAGCAGCCATAACGACGGGACCCAGTACTTC.